The entry that follows covers one TCR beta chain sequence. Its specificity is unknown. It was from alopecia areata patients that lesional scalp punch biopsies and peripheral blood were collected. The CDR3 loop spans 17 amino acids. In each case, RNA was isolated and then reverse transcribed into cDNA as the sequencing template. Method: immunoSEQ multiplex PCR; TCRdb's copy keeps in-frame clones and lacks some. The sample includes 140,000 to 150,000 clones, roughly 62% of them seen just once. The data originate from a study of CD8+ T cells in alopecia areata. Study at large: People stayed on tofacitinib for 6 to 18 months, then stopped the drug for 6 months.

Study-level results: Sequencing of scalp samples also includes resident alphabeta T cells from normal skin. Across lesional scalp, and particularly alopecia totalis/universalis, clonality surpassed that of normal scalp.

The chain links TRBV1 to TRBJ2-1; the table names TRBD2, a call not compared with the DNA. TRBV1 is flagged as a pseudogene. The source of this sequence is a human donor with alopecia areata. The sample here was CD4+ T cells sorted from blood, taken at week 0. The chain's CDR3 is CTSSQVPSAEEGNEQFF. The CDR3, as DNA: TGCACCAGCAGCCAAGTCCCTTCGGCCGAGGAGGGTAATGAGCAGTTCTTC.